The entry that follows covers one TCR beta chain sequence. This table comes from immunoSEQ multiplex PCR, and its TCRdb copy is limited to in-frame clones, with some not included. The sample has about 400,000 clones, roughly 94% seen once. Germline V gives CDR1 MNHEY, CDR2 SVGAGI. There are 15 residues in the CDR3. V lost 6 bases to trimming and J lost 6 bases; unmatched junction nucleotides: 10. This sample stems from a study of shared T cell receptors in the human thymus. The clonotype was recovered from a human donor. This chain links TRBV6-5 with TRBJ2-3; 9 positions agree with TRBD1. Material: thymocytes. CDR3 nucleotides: TGTGCCAGCAGAGCCGGGACAGGGAATAGGGATACGCAGTATTTT. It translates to CASRAGTGNRDTQYF.